Presented here are 22 T cell receptor beta chains from one specimen sequenced in a study of blood T cells in healthy people across ages. Next came a second PCR, run for about 6 to 11 cycles, which used a sample-barcoded 5' primer along with a J-beta primer mix. TCRdb reprocessed the 5' RACE reads via MiXCR and lists one record per CDR3 protein. The data show 850,000 to 1,300,000 distinct CDR3 sequences, around 45% seen once. Sequenced: blood. Source of these receptors: a woman aged 55-70 years in good health.

The gene calls are TRBV7-9 and TRBJ1-2, with D uncertain. Looked up from germline, CDR1 is SEHNR and CDR2 is FQNEAQ (reference sequence). V was trimmed by 6 bases and J by 1 base, leaving 9 bases between them. There are 13 residues in the CDR3. CDR3 sequence: CASRNPVNYGYTF. CDR3 coding DNA: TGTGCCAGCAGAAATCCCGTTAACTATGGCTACACCTTC. Together with reference TRBV7-9 and TRBJ1-2, the CDR3 gives the full variable domain: DTGVSQNPRHKITKRGQNVTFRCDPISEHNRLYWYRQTLGQGPEFLTYFQNEAQLEKSRLLSDRFSAERPKGSFSTLEIQRTEQGDSAMYLCASRNPVNYGYTFGSGTRLTVV.

The chain joins TRBV20-1 to TRBJ2-5, with D tentatively TRBD1 or TRBD2 (5 bases each). CDR1 and CDR2 from the germline V gene are DFQATT and SNEGSKA (reference sequence). Trimming pared 6 bases from V and 11 bases from J, leaving 22 bases between. The CDR3 runs 13 residues. This CDR3 reads CSADAPGLGEQYF. The CDR3 DNA follows: TGCAGTGCGGACGCTCCCGGGTTGGGGGAGCAGTACTTC.

The chain joins TRBV5-6 to TRBJ2-5; D gene ambiguous. CDR3 length equals 17 residues. V was pared by 1 base and J by 0 bases, with 16 bases between. Germline V CDR1 and CDR2: SGHDT, YYEEEE. In nucleotides, the CDR3 is TGTGCCAGCAGCTTGTTAGTCGCGGAAACTTACCAAGAGACCCAGTACTTC. Translating gives CASSLLVAETYQETQYF.

In its sample, this clonotype was seen a few times. CDR3 residues: CATRGFRYNEQFF. The DNA of the CDR3 is TGTGCCACCAGGGGATTTCGGTACAATGAGCAGTTCTTC. The rearrangement joins TRBV15 to TRBJ2-1; D remains ambiguous. The CDR3 contains 13 residues. V lost 6 bases to trimming and J lost 4 bases, with 10 bases between them. Per germline, CDR1 LNHNV and CDR2 YYDKDF (reference sequence).

Concerning this clonotype: A much larger clone lies one base from this, so it may be a read error. V usage is TRBV29-1 and J usage is TRBJ2-4; D possibly corresponds to TRBD2 (6 bases). The germline gives CDR1 SQVTM, CDR2 ANQGSEA. V was trimmed by 4 bases and J by 4 bases, leaving 11 bases between them. The CDR3 spans 13 residues. CDR3 loop: CSVAPGEKNIQYF. DNA of the CDR3: TGCAGCGTTGCCCCGGGGGAAAAAAACATTCAGTACTTC.

V gene TRBV7-2 combines with J gene TRBJ2-3; the D gene could be TRBD1 or TRBD2 (5 bases each). This CDR3 region has 15 residues. The V gene's germline CDR1 is SGHTA and CDR2 FQGNSA. The ends were cut back, 6 bases at V and 1 base at J, with 14 bases in the middle. DNA of the CDR3: TGTGCCAGCAGTCCACAAGAGGGGCGCACAGATACGCAGTATTTT. This sequence encodes CASSPQEGRTDTQYF.

This clonotype has only a few counts. V is TRBV27 and J is TRBJ1-1; TRBD1 matches at 7 bases. Germline CDR1 reads MNHEY; CDR2 reads SMNVEV (reference sequence). This CDR3 has 14 amino acids. The ends lost 3 bases at V and 4 bases at J; junction bases unmatched: 5. The CDR3 sequence is CASSFRRGSTEAFF. The CDR3 region has the DNA TGTGCCAGCAGTTTCCGCAGGGGGAGCACTGAAGCTTTCTTT.

The V call is TRBV2, the J call TRBJ2-1; D gene uncertain. The germline V gene has CDR1 SNHLY and CDR2 FYNNEI. V lost 3 bases and J lost 0, with 3 bases in between. This CDR3 is 13 amino acids long. CDR3 nucleotide sequence: TGTGCCAGCAGTGAGGACTCCTACAATGAGCAGTTCTTC. It codes for CASSEDSYNEQFF.

The V gene is TRBV5-4, the J gene TRBJ2-1; possibly TRBD1 for D (6 bases). The V end lost 2 bases, the J end lost 4 bases, and 13 bases lay between the germline ends. The germline V gene encodes CDR1 SGHNT and CDR2 YYREEE (reference sequence). This CDR3 region has 15 residues. The CDR3 sequence: CASSLPRDKYNEQFF. In DNA, the CDR3 is TGTGCCAGCAGCTTACCCAGGGACAAGTACAATGAGCAGTTCTTC.

The chain uses TRBV11-2 and TRBJ2-1; 14 bases are a match to TRBD2. The CDR3 spans 14 residues. Per germline, CDR1 SGHAT and CDR2 FQNNGV. V shed 5 bases, J shed 15 bases, and the junction held 9 bases outside the gene matches. CDR3 region: CASSTRTSGGWGFF. DNA for the CDR3: TGTGCCAGCAGCACCCGGACTAGCGGGGGGTGGGGGTTCTTC.

The gene calls are TRBV27 and TRBJ2-3; no firm D call. This CDR3 is built from 18 residues. Trimming left V 6 bases short and J 2 bases short, with 24 bases between. Per germline, CDR1 MNHEY and CDR2 SMNVEV (reference sequence). The CDR3: CASSRPSASLVPTDTQYF. As DNA, the CDR3 is TGTGCCAGCAGCCGACCCTCAGCCAGTCTCGTACCCACAGATACGCAGTATTTT.

The table lists this clonotype with many counts. This chain links TRBV10-3 with TRBJ2-5; 14 bases are a match to TRBD2. Germline V gives CDR1 ENHRY, CDR2 SYGVKD. The junction had 1 base not matched to a gene; V was cut back by 6 bases and J by 1 base. This CDR3 region has 15 residues. CDR3 DNA: TGTGCCATCAGAGGGACTAGCGGGAGCCAAGAGACCCAGTACTTC. This sequence encodes CAIRGTSGSQETQYF.

This clonotype has a handful of counts. The genes are TRBV28 and TRBJ2-5, with 9 bases matching TRBD2. The J call may be faulty, since TRBJ2-7 better matches the DNA end. The CDR3 spans 15 residues. CDR1 and CDR2 from the germline V gene are MDHEN and SYDVKM. The CDR3 spells CASSSTRVAGVEQYF. The CDR3 nucleotides read TGTGCCAGCAGTTCCACGAGGGTAGCGGGAGTCGAGCAGTACTTC.

V gene TRBV28 combines with J gene TRBJ2-2; D gene unclear. Per the germline V gene, CDR1 is MDHEN and CDR2 is SYDVKM. V was cut by 6 bases and J by 8 bases, with 10 bases left in between. There are 12 residues in the CDR3. DNA of the CDR3: TGTGCCAGCAGCTTCACTGTAGGGGAGCTGTTTTTT. Translated, it gives CASSFTVGELFF.

This chain uses TRBV20-1 with TRBJ2-1; possibly TRBD2 for D (5 bases). This CDR3 region has 13 residues. CDR1 and CDR2 (germline): DFQATT, SNEGSKA (reference sequence). V lost 3 bases and J 6 bases, leaving 12 bases between the germline ends. CDR3 loop: CSASYTSVNEQFF. CDR3 in DNA: TGCAGTGCTAGTTATACTAGTGTCAATGAGCAGTTCTTC.

This clonotype was observed a few times. V is TRBV28 and J is TRBJ2-4; the D gene is possibly TRBD2 (5 bases). The J call may be faulty, since TRBJ2-7 better matches the DNA end. Germline assignment: CDR1 MDHEN and CDR2 SYDVKM. This CDR3 has 12 amino acids. The CDR3 coding sequence is TGTGCCAGCAGTGGGAGACCTTACGAGCAGTACTTC. The encoded protein is CASSGRPYEQYF.

This clonotype appeared a few times. The chain joins TRBV12-3 or TRBV12-4 to TRBJ2-5, with 7 nucleotides matching TRBD2. V lost 6 bases and J lost 2; bases outside the gene matches: 12. The CDR3 extends over 16 amino acids. The CDR3, as DNA: TGTGCCAGCAGCACAAGAATGGGCGGGGGACAAGAGACCCAGTACTTC. Amino acids: CASSTRMGGGQETQYF.

This clonotype came up once. The rearrangement joins TRBV3-1 to TRBJ1-2, with 10 bases that match TRBD1. From germline, CDR1 is LGHDT and CDR2 YNNKEL (reference sequence). CDR3 length equals 16 residues. J was trimmed by 6 bases and V by 0 bases; bases with no gene match: 7. Here the CDR3 reads CASSQDVRQGAHGYTF. As DNA, the CDR3 is TGTGCCAGCAGCCAAGATGTGAGACAGGGGGCCCATGGCTACACCTTC.

The CDR3 loop is CASSLVGTRRENEQFF. The CDR3 DNA sequence: TGCGCCAGCAGCTTGGTTGGGACTAGAAGGGAGAATGAGCAGTTCTTC. The rearrangement joins TRBV5-1 to TRBJ2-1; TRBD2 matches 8 bases. The CDR3 is 16 amino acids. V lost 0 bases to trimming and J lost 7 bases; unmatched junction nucleotides: 9. Germline CDR1 is SGHRS and CDR2 is YFSETQ.

This clonotype was seen a few times. This chain links TRBV20-1 with TRBJ2-3; TRBD2 agrees at 13 bases. With 5 bases clipped from V and 6 bases from J, the junction kept 8 bases outside the gene matches. In germline, CDR1 is DFQATT, CDR2 SNEGSKA (reference sequence). This CDR3 has 15 amino acids. For the CDR3, the DNA is TGCAGTGCTGGGGGACTAGCGGGATTAAGGGATACGCAGTATTTT. It specifies CSAGGLAGLRDTQYF.

The V and J genes are TRBV5-1 and TRBJ1-2, with 8 bases that match TRBD1. CDR1 is SGHRS and CDR2 is YFSETQ in the germline V gene. V shed 1 base and J 4 bases; nucleotides not matched to a gene: 3. The CDR3 sequence is 14 residues long. CDR3 region: CASSLQGQGYGYTF. CDR3 DNA: TGCGCCAGCAGCTTGCAAGGACAGGGCTATGGCTACACCTTC.

The chain recombines TRBV12-3 or TRBV12-4 with TRBJ2-7, with D unclear. Deletions cut 4 bases from V and 1 base from J, with 17 bases between. This CDR3 is built from 16 residues. The CDR3 protein is CASSWDNGSGSYEQYF. The CDR3 DNA reads as TGTGCCAGCAGTTGGGATAATGGCTCTGGGTCCTACGAGCAGTACTTC.